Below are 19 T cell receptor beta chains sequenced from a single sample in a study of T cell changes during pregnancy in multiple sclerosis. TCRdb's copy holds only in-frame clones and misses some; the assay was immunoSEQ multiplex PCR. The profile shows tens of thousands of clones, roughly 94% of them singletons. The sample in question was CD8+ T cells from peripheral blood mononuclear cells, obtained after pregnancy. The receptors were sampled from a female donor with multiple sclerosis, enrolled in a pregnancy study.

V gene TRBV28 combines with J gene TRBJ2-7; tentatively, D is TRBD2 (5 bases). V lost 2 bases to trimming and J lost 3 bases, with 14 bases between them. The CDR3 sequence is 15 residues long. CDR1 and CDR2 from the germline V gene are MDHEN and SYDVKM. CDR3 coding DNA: TGTGCCAGCAGTTTAGGATCGGGAAACATCTACGAGCAGTACTTC. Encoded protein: CASSLGSGNIYEQYF.

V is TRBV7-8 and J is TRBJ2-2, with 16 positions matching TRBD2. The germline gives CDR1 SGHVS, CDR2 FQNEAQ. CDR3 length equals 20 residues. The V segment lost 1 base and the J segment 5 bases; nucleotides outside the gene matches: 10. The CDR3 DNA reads TGTGCCAGCAGCTTAGACTCCGGGACTAGCGGGAGGGGGGGGACCGGGGAGCTGTTTTTT. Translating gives CASSLDSGTSGRGGTGELFF.

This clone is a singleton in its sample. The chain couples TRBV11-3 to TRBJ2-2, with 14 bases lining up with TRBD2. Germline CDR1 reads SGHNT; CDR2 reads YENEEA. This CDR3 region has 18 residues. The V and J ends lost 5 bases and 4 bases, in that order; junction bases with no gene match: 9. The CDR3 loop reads CASSPRLAGGPGTGELFF. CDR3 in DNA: TGTGCCAGCAGCCCAAGACTAGCGGGAGGGCCGGGCACCGGGGAGCTGTTTTTT.

CDR3 sequence (DNA): TGTGCCAGCAGCTGGGACTACGACTACAATGAGCAGTTCTTC. As protein: CASSWDYDYNEQFF. The V gene is TRBV5-4, the J gene TRBJ2-1; TRBD2 matches at 7 bases. Germline V gives CDR1 SGHNT, CDR2 YYREEE (reference sequence). The V gene end was trimmed by 3 bases and the J gene end by 3 bases; junction bases not matched to a gene: 3. CDR3 size: 14 residues.

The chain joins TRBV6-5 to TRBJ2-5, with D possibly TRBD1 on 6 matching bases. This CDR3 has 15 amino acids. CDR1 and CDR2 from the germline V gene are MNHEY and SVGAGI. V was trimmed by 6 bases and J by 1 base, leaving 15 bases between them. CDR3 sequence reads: CASRVEDSLQETQYF. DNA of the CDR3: TGTGCCAGCAGGGTCGAGGACAGCCTCCAAGAGACCCAGTACTTC.

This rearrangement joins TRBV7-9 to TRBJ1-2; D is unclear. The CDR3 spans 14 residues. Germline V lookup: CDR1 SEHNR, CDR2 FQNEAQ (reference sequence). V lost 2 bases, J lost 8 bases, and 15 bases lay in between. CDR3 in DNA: TGTGCCAGCAGCTTAATGGGCGGGAAGGAAGGCTACACCTTC. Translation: CASSLMGGKEGYTF.

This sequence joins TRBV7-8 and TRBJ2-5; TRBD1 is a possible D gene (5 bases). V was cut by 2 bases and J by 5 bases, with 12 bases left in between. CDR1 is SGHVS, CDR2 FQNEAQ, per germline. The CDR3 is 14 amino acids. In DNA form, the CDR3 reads TGTGCCAGCAGCTTATTAGCAGGGTGGGAGACCCAGTACTTC. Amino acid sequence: CASSLLAGWETQYF. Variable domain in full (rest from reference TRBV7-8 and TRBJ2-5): GAGVSQSPRYKVAKRGQDVALRCDPISGHVSLFWYQQALGQGPEFLTYFQNEAQLDKSGLPSDRFFAERPEGSVSTLKIQRTQQEDSAVYLCASSLLAGWETQYFGPGTRLLVL.

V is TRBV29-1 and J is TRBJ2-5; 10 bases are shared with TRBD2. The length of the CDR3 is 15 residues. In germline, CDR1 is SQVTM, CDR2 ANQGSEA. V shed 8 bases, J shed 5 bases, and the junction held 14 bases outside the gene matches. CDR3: CSTLSSGRAEETQYF. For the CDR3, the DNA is TGCAGCACCCTGTCGAGCGGGAGGGCCGAGGAGACCCAGTACTTC.

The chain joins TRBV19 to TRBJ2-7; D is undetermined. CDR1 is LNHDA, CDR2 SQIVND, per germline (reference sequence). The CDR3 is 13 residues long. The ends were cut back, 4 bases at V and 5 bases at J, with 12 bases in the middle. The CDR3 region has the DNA TGTGCCAGTAGTACGGCTAGTCCCAACGAGCAGTACTTC. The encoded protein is CASSTASPNEQYF.

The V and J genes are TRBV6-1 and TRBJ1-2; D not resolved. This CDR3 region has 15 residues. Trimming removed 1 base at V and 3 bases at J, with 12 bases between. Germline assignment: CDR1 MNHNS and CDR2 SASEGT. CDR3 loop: CASSEGYSADYGYTF. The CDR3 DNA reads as TGTGCCAGCAGTGAAGGGTATTCAGCGGACTATGGCTACACCTTC.

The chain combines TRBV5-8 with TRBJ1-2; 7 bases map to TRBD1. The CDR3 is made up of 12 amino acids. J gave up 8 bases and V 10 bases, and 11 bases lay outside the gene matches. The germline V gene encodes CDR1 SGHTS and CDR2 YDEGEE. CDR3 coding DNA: TGTGCCGGGGACAGAGAAGGAGTCGGCTACACCTTC. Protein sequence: CAGDREGVGYTF.

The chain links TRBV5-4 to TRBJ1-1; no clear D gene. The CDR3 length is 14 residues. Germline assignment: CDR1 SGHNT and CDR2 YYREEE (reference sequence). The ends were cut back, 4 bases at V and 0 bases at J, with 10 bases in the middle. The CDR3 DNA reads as TGTGCCAGCAGCGACGAGGTTCTGAACACTGAAGCTTTCTTT. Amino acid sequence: CASSDEVLNTEAFF.

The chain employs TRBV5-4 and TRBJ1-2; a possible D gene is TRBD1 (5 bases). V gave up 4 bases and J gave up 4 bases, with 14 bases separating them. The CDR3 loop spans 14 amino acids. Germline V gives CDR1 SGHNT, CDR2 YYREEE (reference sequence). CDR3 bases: TGTGCCAGCAGCCAGGGTTCTGGAGCCTATGGCTACACCTTC. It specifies CASSQGSGAYGYTF.

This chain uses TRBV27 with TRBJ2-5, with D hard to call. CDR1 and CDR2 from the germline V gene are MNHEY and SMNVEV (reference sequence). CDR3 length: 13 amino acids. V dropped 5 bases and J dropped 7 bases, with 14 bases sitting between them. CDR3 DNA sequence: TGTGCCAGCAGTCCTTTGGGTGGCGGGACCCAGTACTTC. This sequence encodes CASSPLGGGTQYF.

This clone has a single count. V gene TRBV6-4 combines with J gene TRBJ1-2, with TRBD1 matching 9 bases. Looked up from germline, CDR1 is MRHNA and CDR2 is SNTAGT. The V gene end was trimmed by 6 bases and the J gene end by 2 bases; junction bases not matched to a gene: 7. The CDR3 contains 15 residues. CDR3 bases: TGTGCCAGCAGACGATCCGGGACAGGGAACTATGGCTACACCTTC. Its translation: CASRRSGTGNYGYTF.

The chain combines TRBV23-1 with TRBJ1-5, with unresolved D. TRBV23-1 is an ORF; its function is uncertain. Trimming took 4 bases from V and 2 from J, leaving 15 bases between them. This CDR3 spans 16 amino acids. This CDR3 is CASSPSPRKRNQPQHF. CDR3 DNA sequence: TGCGCCAGCAGTCCCTCCCCGAGGAAACGCAATCAGCCCCAGCATTTT.

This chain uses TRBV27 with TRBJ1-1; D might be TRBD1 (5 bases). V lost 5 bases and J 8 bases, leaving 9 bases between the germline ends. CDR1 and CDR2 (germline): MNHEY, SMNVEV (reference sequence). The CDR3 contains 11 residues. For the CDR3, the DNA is TGTGCCAGCAGTCGGGGGGGGGAAGCTTTCTTT. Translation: CASSRGGEAFF.

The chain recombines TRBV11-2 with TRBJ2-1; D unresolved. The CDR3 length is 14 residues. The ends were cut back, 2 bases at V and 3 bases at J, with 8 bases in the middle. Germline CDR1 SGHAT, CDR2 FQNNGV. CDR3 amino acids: CASSLKPGYNEQFF. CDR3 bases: TGTGCCAGCAGCTTAAAGCCCGGCTACAATGAGCAGTTCTTC.

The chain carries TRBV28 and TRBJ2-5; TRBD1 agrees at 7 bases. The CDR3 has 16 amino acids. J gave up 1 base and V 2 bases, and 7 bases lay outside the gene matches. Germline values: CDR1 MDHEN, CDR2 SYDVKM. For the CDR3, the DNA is TGTGCCAGCAGTTTACCCGGGACAGAGACCCAAGAGACCCAGTACTTC. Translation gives CASSLPGTETQETQYF.